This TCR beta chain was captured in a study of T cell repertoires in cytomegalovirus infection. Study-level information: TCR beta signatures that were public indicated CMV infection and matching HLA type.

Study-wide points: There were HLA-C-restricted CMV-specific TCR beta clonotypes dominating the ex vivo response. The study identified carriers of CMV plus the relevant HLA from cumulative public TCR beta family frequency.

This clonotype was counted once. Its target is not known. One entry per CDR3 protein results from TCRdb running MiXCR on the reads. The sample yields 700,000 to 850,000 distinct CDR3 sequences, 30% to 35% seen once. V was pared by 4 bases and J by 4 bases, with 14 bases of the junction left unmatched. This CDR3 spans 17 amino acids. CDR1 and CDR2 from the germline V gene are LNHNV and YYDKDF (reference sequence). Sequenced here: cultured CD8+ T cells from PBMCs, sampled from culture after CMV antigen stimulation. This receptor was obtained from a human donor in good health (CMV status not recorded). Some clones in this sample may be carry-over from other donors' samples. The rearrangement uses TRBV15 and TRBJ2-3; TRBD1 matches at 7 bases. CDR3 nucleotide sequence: TGTGCCACCAGCACGTCTTCGAGGGGGCGCCGGGCAGATACGCAGTATTTT. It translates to CATSTSSRGRRADTQYF.